Listed below are T cell receptor beta chains from one sample, sequenced in a study of regulatory T cells in long-lasting Graves disease. TCRdb re-derived calls from the multiplex PCR reads in MiXCR, one entry per CDR3 protein. The repertoire holds 200,000 to 250,000 distinct CDR3 sequences, with 20% to 25% as singletons. The sample in question was peripheral blood mononuclear cells (PBMCs), obtained at new diagnosis, from a patient treated with antithyroid drugs. The origin of the receptors is a female donor with Graves disease. CDR3s include the opening cysteine and the closing phenylalanine or tryptophan. D genes are given only for firm matches. Size values are once, few and many counts, or a class for expanded clones, and some rows have none.

V gene: TRBV5-6; J gene: TRBJ2-1; clone size: once; D gene: -; CDR3 DNA: TGTGCCAGCAGCTTGGGACCTACTGTCTACAATGAGCAGTTCTTC; CDR3 protein: CASSLGPTVYNEQFF
V gene: TRBV7-9; J gene: TRBJ2-3; clone size: many; D gene: TRBD2; CDR3 DNA: TGTGCCAGCAGCCCCCCGGGAGGGAGGGTCTCCGATACGCAGTATTTT; CDR3 protein: CASSPPGGRVSDTQYF
V gene: TRBV6-1; J gene: TRBJ2-5; clone size: many; D gene: -; CDR3 DNA: TGTGCCAGCAGCCGGAGACGGTACCAAGAGACCCAGTACTTC; CDR3 protein: CASSRRRYQETQYF
V gene: TRBV7-9; J gene: TRBJ1-4; clone size: few; D gene: -; CDR3 DNA: TGTGCCAGCACCCAGGACACAGGGACTAATGAAAAACTGTTTTTT; CDR3 protein: CASTQDTGTNEKLFF
V gene: TRBV4-3; J gene: TRBJ2-7; clone size: -; D gene: -; CDR3 DNA: TGCGCCAGCAGCCAGACAGCCGGGTCCAAGAGCTCCTACGAGCAGTACTTC; CDR3 protein: CASSQTAGSKSSYEQYF
V gene: TRBV15; J gene: TRBJ1-5; clone size: -; D gene: TRBD1; CDR3 DNA: TGTGCCACCAGCAGAGAAAGGGGGCGAGATCCCCAGCATTTT; CDR3 protein: CATSRERGRDPQHF
V gene: TRBV28; J gene: TRBJ2-1; clone size: many; D gene: TRBD2; CDR3 DNA: TGTGCCAGCACTACTAGCGGGGGGGGGGTAAACAATGAGCAGTTCTTC; CDR3 protein: CASTTSGGGVNNEQFF
V gene: TRBV10-2; J gene: TRBJ2-3; clone size: many; D gene: -; CDR3 DNA: TGCGCCAGTGAGGGGGGAGATACGCAGTATTTT; CDR3 protein: CASEGGDTQYF
V gene: TRBV4-1; J gene: TRBJ2-1; clone size: many; D gene: TRBD2; CDR3 DNA: TGCGCCAGCAGCCGTCTGGCGGGAGGGCTCGGTGAGCAGTTCTTC; CDR3 protein: CASSRLAGGLGEQFF
V gene: TRBV7-6; J gene: TRBJ2-1; clone size: many; D gene: -; CDR3 DNA: TGTGCCAGCAGCTTCGTCTCCAATGAGCAGTTCTTC; CDR3 protein: CASSFVSNEQFF
V gene: TRBV14; J gene: TRBJ2-5; clone size: few; D gene: -; CDR3 DNA: TGTGCCAGCAGCCAACTACAGGCCCCCGGGGAGACCCAGTACTTC; CDR3 protein: CASSQLQAPGETQYF
V gene: TRBV7-2; J gene: TRBJ2-7; clone size: -; D gene: -; CDR3 DNA: TGTGCCAGCAGCTTCGGGCAGGCTACCTCCTACGAGCAGTACTTC; CDR3 protein: CASSFGQATSYEQYF
V gene: TRBV2; J gene: TRBJ2-2; clone size: many; D gene: TRBD1; CDR3 DNA: TGTGCCAGCAGGGGACAGGGGTGGACCGGGGAGCTGTTTTTT; CDR3 protein: CASRGQGWTGELFF
V gene: TRBV7-9; J gene: TRBJ2-7; clone size: -; D gene: TRBD2; CDR3 DNA: TGTGCCAGCAGCTCTGGACTAGCGGGGGGTAGCTCCTACGAGCAGTACTTC; CDR3 protein: CASSSGLAGGSSYEQYF
V gene: TRBV5-1; J gene: TRBJ1-1; clone size: many; D gene: -; CDR3 DNA: TGCGCCAGCAGCTTGATTCTGGGGACTGAAGCTTTCTTT; CDR3 protein: CASSLILGTEAFF
V gene: TRBV20-1; J gene: TRBJ2-3; clone size: -; D gene: TRBD2; CDR3 DNA: TGCAGTGCTAAGAGCGGGGTTAGCACAGATACGCAGTATTTT; CDR3 protein: CSAKSGVSTDTQYF
V gene: TRBV7-3; J gene: TRBJ2-1; clone size: -; D gene: -; CDR3 DNA: TGTGCCAGCAGCTTAAGCGGGGCGGGGTACAATGAGCAGTTCTTC; CDR3 protein: CASSLSGAGYNEQFF
V gene: TRBV5-4; J gene: TRBJ2-1; clone size: -; D gene: TRBD1; CDR3 DNA: TGTGCCAGCAGCCCTCCAGGGGGTAGGAACAATGAGCAGTTCTTC; CDR3 protein: CASSPPGGRNNEQFF
V gene: TRBV10-3; J gene: TRBJ2-7; clone size: -; D gene: -; CDR3 DNA: TGTGCCAGCAGTGCCACCGAGGTCGGGGGGCAGTACTTC; CDR3 protein: CASSATEVGGQYF
V gene: TRBV7-2; J gene: TRBJ2-7; clone size: many; D gene: TRBD1; CDR3 DNA: TGTGCCAGCAGCTCGTGGACAGGGCCAGAGGAGCAGTACTTC; CDR3 protein: CASSSWTGPEEQYF
V gene: TRBV6-5; J gene: TRBJ1-5; clone size: many; D gene: -; CDR3 DNA: TGTGCCAGCAGTTACTCGACGCGGGGAGGACCCCATCAGCCCCAGCATTTT; CDR3 protein: CASSYSTRGGPHQPQHF
V gene: TRBV2; J gene: TRBJ2-7; clone size: many; D gene: -; CDR3 DNA: TGTGCCAGCAGTGAACAGGGCAGAGCCTACGAGCAGTACTTC; CDR3 protein: CASSEQGRAYEQYF